The rows below give T cell receptor beta chains drawn from one sample of a study of blood T cell repertoires in COVID-19. Generated by immunoSEQ multiplex PCR, the TCRdb table keeps only in-frame clones and is missing some. This table has roughly 120,000 clones, roughly 85% appearing once. Sequenced input: peripheral blood. The receptors were sampled from a man older than 75 with acute or convalescent COVID-19. Both conserved end residues are part of each CDR3. Fields, in order: J gene, D gene, V gene, clone size, CDR3 DNA, CDR3 protein. D genes are given only for firm matches. For some rows the clone size is stated as once, few or many, or as a class when expanded; others skip it.

TRBJ1-6	NA	TRBV3-1/TRBV3-2	few	TGTGCCAGCAGCCAAGATGAAAGCCCTAATTCACCCCTCCACTTT	CASSQDESPNSPLHF
TRBJ2-7	TRBD2	TRBV28	NA	TGTGCCAGCAGTTCTTGGACTAGCGGGACATACGAGCAGTACTTC	CASSSWTSGTYEQYF
TRBJ2-7	TRBD2	TRBV6-5	NA	TGTGCCAGCATTCGCGGGGGGGCCGCCAACGAGCAGTACTTC	CASIRGGAANEQYF
TRBJ1-1	NA	TRBV3-1/TRBV3-2	NA	TGTGCCAGCAGCCAAGTTACAGGGAACACTGAAGCTTTCTTT	CASSQVTGNTEAFF
TRBJ2-5	NA	TRBV2	NA	TGTGCCAGCAGTGATGCTCGGGAGACCCAGTACTTC	CASSDARETQYF
TRBJ2-3	TRBD2	TRBV14	NA	TGTGCCAGCCAAGGACTAGCGGACACAGATACGCAGTATTTT	CASQGLADTDTQYF
TRBJ2-3	TRBD1	TRBV19	NA	TGTGCCAGTAGTAGGGGAGACAGGGGGTTGGAGACGCAGTATTTT	CASSRGDRGLETQYF
TRBJ2-6	TRBD1	TRBV5-1	NA	TGCGCCAGCAGTCCCGGGACAGGGGGCTTAGATGGGGCCAACGTCCTGACTTTC	CASSPGTGGLDGANVLTF
TRBJ2-7	TRBD1	TRBV6-5	NA	TGTGCCACCCACAGGGGGCAAGGCTACGAGCAGTACTTC	CATHRGQGYEQYF
TRBJ2-7	NA	TRBV19	once	TGTGCCAGTTCCCCGACCGGGACAAAAGGCTACGAGCAGTACTTC	CASSPTGTKGYEQYF
TRBJ2-5	TRBD1	TRBV4-1	NA	TGCGCCAGCAGCCACCCGGACAGGATTAAATTGGAGACCCAGTACTTC	CASSHPDRIKLETQYF
TRBJ2-5	TRBD2	TRBV2	NA	TGTGCCAGCAGTGAGGGGGGGAAGGGACAAGAGACCCAGTACTTC	CASSEGGKGQETQYF
TRBJ2-2	NA	TRBV19	NA	TGTGCCAGTAGTCTATCCCAAAACACCGGGGAGCTGTTTTTT	CASSLSQNTGELFF
TRBJ2-1	TRBD2	TRBV27	NA	TGTGCCAGCACCCCCCTAGCGGGAGGGCTCTCCTACAATGAGCAGTTCTTC	CASTPLAGGLSYNEQFF
TRBJ1-2	NA	TRBV7-2	NA	TGTGCCAGCAGCTTCTTCGGGGTTAACTATGGCTACACCTTC	CASSFFGVNYGYTF
TRBJ2-2	TRBD1	TRBV24-1	NA	TGTGCCACCAGTGACCAACTCCGACAGGGTGGCACCGGGGAGCTGTTTTTT	CATSDQLRQGGTGELFF
TRBJ1-2	NA	TRBV4-2	few	TGTGCCAGCAGCCAGGCCAACGGACTGTTTTCGGGCTACACCTTC	CASSQANGLFSGYTF
TRBJ1-2	NA	TRBV14	NA	TGTGCCAGCAGCTCTCCTAACTATGGCTACACCTTC	CASSSPNYGYTF
TRBJ1-5	NA	TRBV5-5	NA	TGTGCCAGCAGCATGGACGGGGGCAATCAGCCCCAGCATTTT	CASSMDGGNQPQHF
TRBJ2-2	NA	TRBV6-6	NA	TGTGCCAGCAGTTACTCCCCCCTGAACACCGGGGAGCTGTTTTTT	CASSYSPLNTGELFF
TRBJ2-7	NA	TRBV19	NA	TGTGCCAGTAGTATAAGGGGCAAGGGGATCTACGAGCAGTACTTC	CASSIRGKGIYEQYF
TRBJ1-2	TRBD1	TRBV29-1	few	TGCAGCGTTGATTTGGAGTCTGATTGGCAGGGGGCCAGAGGCTACACCTTC	CSVDLESDWQGARGYTF
TRBJ1-1	TRBD1	TRBV10-3	NA	TGTGCCATCAGTGCAAATGCAGGGGGCAGCACTGAAGCTTTCTTT	CAISANAGGSTEAFF
TRBJ2-5	TRBD1	TRBV30	NA	TGTGCCTGGAGGGCACAGGGGGTAATGGAGACCCAGTACTTC	CAWRAQGVMETQYF
TRBJ2-7	TRBD2	TRBV5-5	NA	TGTGCCAGCAGCTTGGATCCTAGCGGAAGCTCCTACGAGCAGTACTTC	CASSLDPSGSSYEQYF
TRBJ1-5	TRBD1	TRBV5-1	NA	TGCGCCAGCAGCTTGCAGGGGGCGGGGCAGCCCCAGCATTTT	CASSLQGAGQPQHF
TRBJ1-1	NA	TRBV19	NA	TGTGCCAGTAGAATGATGTCGGGGAACACTGAAGCTTTCTTT	CASRMMSGNTEAFF
TRBJ1-5	NA	TRBV6-1	NA	TGTGCCAGCAGTGACGGTAGCAATCAGCCCCAGCATTTT	CASSDGSNQPQHF
TRBJ1-4	TRBD1	TRBV7-9	NA	TGTGCCAGCAGCTTAGGAAGCGGGACAGGGGGAACGACCGCTGAAAAACTGTTTTTT	CASSLGSGTGGTTAEKLFF
TRBJ1-6	TRBD1	TRBV2	NA	TGTGCCTCCAGTGGGGGACAGGGGAATTCACCCCTCCACTTT	CASSGGQGNSPLHF
TRBJ1-3	TRBD1	TRBV3-1/TRBV3-2	NA	TGTGCCAGCAGCCCCCGGGACAGGCAATCTGGAAACACCATATATTTT	CASSPRDRQSGNTIYF
TRBJ2-7	NA	TRBV29-1	NA	TGCAGCGTTTTTACGGAGTCCTACGAGCAGTACTTC	CSVFTESYEQYF
TRBJ2-1	TRBD1	TRBV27	NA	TGTGCCAGCAGTTTAAGCCCCGGGACAGGGGGCCATGAGCAGTTCTTC	CASSLSPGTGGHEQFF
TRBJ1-2	NA	TRBV12-5	few	TGTGCTAGTGGTCTCATGGGGGCGGGTGGCTACACCTTC	CASGLMGAGGYTF
TRBJ1-2	NA	TRBV19	NA	TGTGCCAGTAGCCTCGACAGACCTAACTATGGCTACACCTTC	CASSLDRPNYGYTF
TRBJ1-1	NA	TRBV5-1	NA	TGCGCCAGCAGCTTGCAGGGGCCCACTGAAGCTTTCTTT	CASSLQGPTEAFF
TRBJ1-1	NA	TRBV6-2/TRBV6-3	NA	TGTGCCAGCAGTGTAGGACAGAATATGAACACTGAAGCTTTCTTT	CASSVGQNMNTEAFF
TRBJ2-1	NA	TRBV5-1	NA	TGCGCCAGCAGCCAAGGACTGGCAGGTAATGAGCAGTTCTTC	CASSQGLAGNEQFF